This T cell receptor beta chain was sequenced in a study of identical twins. General study points: Twins' excess sharing was less marked for out-of-frame beta sequences. Fewer insertions characterized abundant cord blood beta clonotypes, whereas memory repertoires showed none.

With respect to this clonotype: Its antigen is currently unknown.

TCRdb re-analysed the 5' RACE reads in MiXCR, keeping a single row per CDR3 protein. The sample gives under 450,000 distinct CDR3 sequences, roughly 18% of which show up once; roughly 12% is in the top ten. The CDR3 covers 13 residues. V was cut by 2 bases and J by 6 bases, with 7 bases left in between. Germline loops: CDR1 SEHNR, CDR2 FQNEAQ (reference sequence). The source material was naive T cells sorted from blood. This receptor was identified in a man aged 45-65 years in good health. The chain joins TRBV7-9 to TRBJ2-2; no firm D call. The CDR3 reads CASSLRNSGELFF. CDR3 DNA: TGTGCCAGCAGCTTAAGAAACTCCGGGGAGCTGTTTTTT.